The 21 T cell receptor beta chains presented below share a single source sample, sequenced in a study of cytomegalovirus exposure and HLA in healthy donors. PCR employed 60 Vbeta and 13 Jbeta primers. The data were produced by immunoSEQ multiplex PCR, yet TCRdb's version contains in-frame clones alone and is incomplete. Altogether roughly 200,000 clones are present, 82% being singletons, with the ten largest covering about 1.8%. Source material: PBMCs. Receptors were obtained from a young woman in good health and CMV-seronegative.

This chain links TRBV12-5 with TRBJ2-3, with 7 bases fitting TRBD2. CDR1 LGHNT and CDR2 FRNRAP come from the germline V gene. Germline trimming cut 3 bases from V and 4 bases from J; bases unmatched to any gene: 10. The CDR3 loop spans 16 amino acids. CDR3 sequence reads: CASGFGLAGAPDTQYF. DNA for the CDR3: TGTGCTAGTGGTTTTGGTCTTGCGGGAGCCCCAGATACGCAGTATTTT.

V usage is TRBV19 and J usage is TRBJ2-3; TRBD2 matches 9 bases. This CDR3 is built from 16 residues. Unmatched junction bases numbered 3, after V lost 1 base and J lost 1 base. Germline-derived CDR1 and CDR2 are LNHDA and SQIVND (reference sequence). The CDR3 loop reads CASSIVAGAGTDTQYF. Here the CDR3 DNA reads TGTGCCAGTAGTATAGTAGCGGGAGCGGGCACAGATACGCAGTATTTT.

This sequence joins TRBV18 and TRBJ2-3; D not resolved. Per the germline V gene, CDR1 is KGHSH and CDR2 is LQKENI. V was clipped by 3 bases and J by 2 bases, with 6 bases between them. The CDR3 has 13 amino acids. The CDR3 bases are TGTGCCAGCTCACCTCATCCCACAGATACGCAGTATTTT. It encodes CASSPHPTDTQYF.

CDR3 in amino acids: CASSLEAWGEQYV. In DNA, the CDR3 is TGTGCCAGCAGCTTGGAAGCCTGGGGCGAGCAGTACGTC. The gene calls are TRBV5-4 and TRBJ2-7, with D hard to call. CDR3 length: 13 residues. Trimming removed 0 bases at V and 6 bases at J, with 10 bases between. Germline V gives CDR1 SGHNT, CDR2 YYREEE (reference sequence).

V and J are TRBV6-1 and TRBJ2-7; D perhaps matches TRBD1 (6 bases). CDR1 MNHNS and CDR2 SASEGT come from the germline V gene. CDR3 length: 14 residues. V was clipped by 6 bases and J by 4 bases, with 16 bases between them. CDR3 DNA sequence: TGTGCCAGCAGCTTCCCGGGACAAAGGTACGAGCAGTACGTC. Encoded protein: CASSFPGQRYEQYV.

The chain recombines TRBV15 with TRBJ1-5; D unclear. The germline CDR1 and CDR2 sequences are LNHNV and YYDKDF (reference sequence). Trimming stripped 1 base from V and 7 bases from J, with 17 bases between. The CDR3 contains 16 residues. The CDR3 DNA reads TGTGCCACCAGCAGAGGGGAGGAGATCCCCAACCAGCCCCAGCATTTT. Translation: CATSRGEEIPNQPQHF.

This clone was observed a few times. The genes are TRBV7-2 and TRBJ1-1; D remains ambiguous. CDR1 and CDR2 (germline): SGHTA, FQGNSA. The CDR3 consists of 12 residues. V lost 1 base and J 4 bases, leaving 4 bases between the germline ends. DNA of the CDR3: TGTGCCAGCAGCTTAGTAGCCACTGAAGCTTTCTTT. Its translation: CASSLVATEAFF.

This chain connects TRBV19 to TRBJ2-7, with 10 nucleotides matching TRBD2. The CDR3 contains 15 residues. Germline trimming cut 7 bases from V and 0 bases from J; bases unmatched to any gene: 6. CDR1 is LNHDA and CDR2 is SQIVND in the germline V gene (reference sequence). The CDR3 bases are TGTGCCAGTAAAACTAGCGGGGTGAGCTCCTACGAGCAGTACTTC. Translation: CASKTSGVSSYEQYF.

The chain carries TRBV28 and TRBJ1-1; TRBD1 might be the D (5 bases). Trimming cost V 4 bases and J 4 bases, with 7 bases left between them. The V gene's germline CDR1 is MDHEN and CDR2 SYDVKM. The CDR3 loop spans 12 amino acids. DNA for the CDR3: TGTGCCAGCAGTTCGGGGGTCACTGAAGCTTTCTTT. Translation gives CASSSGVTEAFF. Combining the CDR3 with reference TRBV28 and TRBJ1-1 gives the whole variable domain DVKVTQSSRYLVKRTGEKVFLECVQDMDHENMFWYRQDPGLGLRLIYFSYDVKMKEKGDIPEGYSVSREKKERFSLILESASTNQTSMYLCASSSGVTEAFFGQGTRLTVV.

This sequence joins TRBV5-1 and TRBJ1-3; 9 bases line up with TRBD1. CDR1 and CDR2 (germline): SGHRS, YFSETQ. V trimming: 2 bases; J trimming: 3 bases; junction bases outside the gene matches: 12. This CDR3 region has 18 residues. The CDR3 here is CASSFGDRVLKSGNTIYF. In DNA form, the CDR3 reads TGCGCCAGCAGCTTCGGGGACAGGGTACTAAAGAGTGGAAACACCATATATTTT.

The J gene is TRBJ2-7, the V gene TRBV18; TRBD2 agrees at 10 bases. Losses at the gene ends were 5 bases for V and 0 bases for J; bases not matched to a gene: 10. Germline V CDR1 and CDR2: KGHSH, LQKENI. This CDR3 is 17 amino acids long. The CDR3 DNA follows: TGTGCCAGCTCAGTAGCGGGAGGCCCTCAAAGCTCCTACGAGCAGTACTTC. Protein sequence: CASSVAGGPQSSYEQYF.

The gene calls are TRBV7-9 and TRBJ1-2; 9 bases are shared with TRBD1. The trim removed 5 bases at V and 6 bases at J, leaving 19 bases unmatched. Germline assignment: CDR1 SEHNR and CDR2 FQNEAQ (reference sequence). The CDR3 has 18 amino acids. CDR3 protein: CASSAAGTGLFDRDGYTF. The CDR3 DNA reads as TGTGCCAGCAGCGCAGCCGGGACAGGGCTATTTGACCGGGATGGCTACACCTTC.

This chain links TRBV7-9 with TRBJ2-7; D perhaps matches TRBD1 (5 bases). The CDR3 length is 14 residues. Deletions cut 5 bases from V and 3 bases from J, with 14 bases between. Germline loops: CDR1 SEHNR, CDR2 FQNEAQ (reference sequence). Here the CDR3 reads CASSINPGYYEQYF. CDR3 bases: TGTGCCAGCAGCATCAATCCAGGGTACTACGAGCAGTACTTC.

The rearrangement joins TRBV11-3 to TRBJ1-3; no definite D call. Germline lookup yields CDR1 SGHNT and CDR2 YENEEA. This CDR3 spans 16 amino acids. V shed 4 bases and J shed 4 bases, with 17 bases lying between them. CDR3: CASSSWEGARGNTIYF. CDR3 nucleotide sequence: TGTGCCAGCAGCTCGTGGGAGGGAGCCCGGGGAAACACCATATATTTT.

The rearrangement links TRBV7-8 to TRBJ2-2; 12 positions match TRBD1. V gave up 4 bases and J gave up 4 bases; unmatched junction bases: 7. CDR1 and CDR2 (germline): SGHVS, FQNEAQ. The CDR3 totals 17 residues. CDR3 sequence (DNA): TGTGCCAGCAGCTCGGGGACAGGGGGCGCGGGCACCGGGGAGCTGTTTTTT. Translated, it gives CASSSGTGGAGTGELFF.

This clone came up once. This chain links TRBV6-6 with TRBJ2-5, with 13 bases identical to TRBD2. The tail of the sequence fits TRBJ2-7 better, so the J call may be wrong. CDR3 size: 16 residues. Germline V gene data show CDR1 as MNHNY and CDR2 as SVGAGI (reference sequence). CDR3 DNA sequence: TGTGCCAGCAGTTCGGGGACTAGCGGGATCTCCTACGAGCAGTACTTC. It codes for CASSSGTSGISYEQYF.

The chain uses TRBV28 and TRBJ1-5; no clear D gene. V lost 7 bases, J lost 2 bases, and 21 bases lay in between. CDR3 size: 17 residues. CDR1 and CDR2 from the germline V gene are MDHEN and SYDVKM. This CDR3 is CASKTSSRTYGNQPQHF. In nucleotides, the CDR3 is TGTGCCAGCAAAACCTCCTCGAGGACTTATGGCAATCAGCCCCAGCATTTT.

The genes are TRBV15 and TRBJ2-1; 10 bases are shared with TRBD2. The length of the CDR3 is 13 residues. The V gene's germline CDR1 is LNHNV and CDR2 YYDKDF (reference sequence). V was pared by 3 bases and J by 10 bases, with 3 bases of the junction left unmatched. This chain's CDR3 is CATSSLAGEEQFF. The CDR3 bases are TGTGCCACCAGCAGCCTAGCGGGAGAGGAGCAGTTCTTC.

The V call is TRBV28, the J call TRBJ1-2; TRBD1 aligns across 8 bases. J was trimmed by 5 bases and V by 5 bases; bases with no gene match: 7. The germline V gene has CDR1 MDHEN and CDR2 SYDVKM. This CDR3 is 14 amino acids long. CDR3 protein: CASSRQGARYGYTF. CDR3 DNA: TGTGCCAGCAGTCGTCAGGGGGCGCGTTATGGCTACACCTTC.

This chain connects TRBV29-1 to TRBJ2-5; 10 nucleotides align to TRBD2. The V segment lost 6 bases and the J segment 4 bases; nucleotides outside the gene matches: 29. Germline V CDR1 and CDR2: SQVTM, ANQGSEA. The CDR3 extends over 21 amino acids. In DNA, the CDR3 is TGCAGCGTCTGGGGGGGGTCGCAGGCTGTGGCTAGCGGGAGTAGGTCAGAGACCCAGTACTTC. Its translation: CSVWGGSQAVASGSRSETQYF.

This chain joins TRBV9 and TRBJ1-1, with 7 nucleotides matching TRBD1. Unmatched junction bases numbered 4, after V lost 1 base and J lost 4 bases. CDR1 is SGDLS and CDR2 is YYNGEE in the germline V gene. The length of the CDR3 is 14 residues. CDR3 nucleotides: TGTGCCAGCAGCGTACAGACAGGGTCCACTGAAGCTTTCTTT. Its protein product is CASSVQTGSTEAFF.